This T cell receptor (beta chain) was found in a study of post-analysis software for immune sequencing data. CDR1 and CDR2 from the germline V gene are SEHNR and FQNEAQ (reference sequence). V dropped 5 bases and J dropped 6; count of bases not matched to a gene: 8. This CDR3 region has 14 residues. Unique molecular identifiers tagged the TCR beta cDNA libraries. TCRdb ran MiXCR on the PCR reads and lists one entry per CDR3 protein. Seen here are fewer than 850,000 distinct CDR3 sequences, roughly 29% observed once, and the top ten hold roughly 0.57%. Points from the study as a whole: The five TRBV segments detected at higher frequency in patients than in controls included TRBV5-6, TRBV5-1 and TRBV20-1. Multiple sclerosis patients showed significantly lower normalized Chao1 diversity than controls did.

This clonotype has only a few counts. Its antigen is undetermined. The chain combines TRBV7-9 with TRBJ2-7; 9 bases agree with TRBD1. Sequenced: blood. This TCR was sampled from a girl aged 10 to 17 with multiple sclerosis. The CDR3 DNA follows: TGTGCCAGCAGCCGCGGGGGACAGGGTCTCGAGCAGTACTTC. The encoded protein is CASSRGGQGLEQYF. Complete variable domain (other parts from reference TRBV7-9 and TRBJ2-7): DTGVSQNPRHKITKRGQNVTFRCDPISEHNRLYWYRQTLGQGPEFLTYFQNEAQLEKSRLLSDRFSAERPKGSFSTLEIQRTEQGDSAMYLCASSRGGQGLEQYFGPGTRLTVT.